This T cell receptor beta chain derives from a study of blood T cell repertoires in COVID-19. Study summary: The analysed material was cDNA or gDNA that came from T cells, B-cell-depleted T cells, or PBMCs.

As handled by the study authors: By means of reference gene primer amplification, nucleated cell counts were estimated. Data came from immunoSEQ multiplex PCR; TCRdb stores just in-frame clones and leaves some out. V, J and clone size derive from that table, while D and trimming were established from the DNA sequence. The sample holds 150,000 to 190,000 clones, 76% seen once. There are a few counts of this clone. The source of this sequence is a woman aged 80 or over with acute or convalescent COVID-19. The sample consisted of peripheral blood.

The CDR3 coding sequence is TGTGCCAGCAGCCGGGGGGCGTACTACGAGCAGTACTTC. Residues: CASSRGAYYEQYF. The genes are TRBV12-3 or TRBV12-4 and TRBJ2-7, with a possible D match to TRBD2 (7 bases). V lost 6 bases and J 3 bases, leaving 12 bases between the germline ends. The CDR3 has 13 residues.